This T cell receptor beta chain stems from a study of graft-versus-host responses after intestinal transplantation listed by TCRdb under 2021. In the study overall: Multivisceral, liver-intestinal, or isolated intestinal transplants were received by the recipients. All recipients received anti-thymocyte globulin induction followed by maintenance tacrolimus and steroids for around three years. After intestinal transplantation, graft-versus-host and host-versus-graft alloreactive T cell clones in the graft, circulation and bone marrow were tracked using bulk TCR-beta CDR3 sequencing. Alloreactive clones were identified by sequencing pre-transplant mixed lymphocyte reaction products and comparing them with unstimulated pre-transplant donor and recipient T cells. Of the roughly 26 intestinal transplant recipients enrolled in the cohort, one of whom was a retransplant, a few patients without pretransplant specimens were excluded. Donor T cell macrochimerism was defined as a peak of at least 4% donor T cells among recipient peripheral blood mononuclear cells. Rather than being sequenced by the commercial service, samples from a few later patients were sequenced in-house on an Illumina MiSeq and processed with MiXCR. Overall results and qualifications from the work: High GvH to HvG T cell clonal ratios were observed in the allografts of patients with donor T cell macrochimerism. Peak levels of circulating GvH clones were associated with declines in HvG clones early after transplant. The conclusions were limited by the relatively low number and heterogeneity of the intestinal transplant patients. GvH clones were detected in recipient bone marrow, and some of these GvH clones were observed earlier in ileal mucosa or blood, consistent with an intestinal mucosal origin.

In regard to this clone: No antigen is known for it. It has no much larger one-base neighbor in the sample; base qualities were not kept.

The time point label on this specimen signifies: cells obtained before transplantation from donor or recipient. CD3+CD4+ and CD3+CD8+ populations were FACS-sorted from unstimulated pre-transplant donor and recipient cells taken from spleen or lymph nodes. Libraries were built with the immunoSEQ multiplex PCR assay. For most patients, genomic DNA was isolated using the Qiagen DNeasy Blood and Tissue Kit and was shipped frozen to Adaptive Biotechnologies for TCR sequencing. For most patients, genomic DNA was subjected to high-throughput TCR-beta CDR3 sequencing by Adaptive Biotechnologies. The original pipeline was this. TCR sequencing data were retrieved from Adaptive's ImmunoSEQ software for 15 to 20 patients, whereas a few other patients were processed with MiXCR and VDJtools. To correct CD4 versus CD8 sorting errors, any sequence found in both subsets at a frequency ratio below 5:1 was removed. CDR3 nucleotide sequences shared between donor and recipient were removed because the origin of such sequences could not be assigned. At least 2-fold expansion over unstimulated cells and a minimum CFSE-low frequency of 0.002% (template counts) or 0.001% (read counts) were required for clones to be classified as alloreactive. Mappable clones were those detected in sequenced pre-transplant spleen, lymph node, or MLR CFSE-low populations of the donor or recipient. Cumulative frequency of alloreactive clones was calculated as a percentage of all sequences weighted by copy number. TCRdb mirrors the immuneACCESS table, restricted to in-frame sequences. Some clones are absent from its copies; in checked studies, under half trace to an unresolved V gene, and the reason for the others is unknown. That table is the source of V, J and clone size, and D and trimming were worked out from the DNA. The sample has under 150,000 clones on record, 85% to 95% of them singletons. The ten top clones hold around 0.16% of the sample.

The CDR3 covers 12 residues, taking in both the cysteine and the phenylalanine. The read is trimmed to its CDR3 DNA, 36 bases read in frame from base 1. In the germline V gene, CDR1 corresponds to SGHNT and CDR2 to YENEEA. A distance of 8 bases separates the germline ends of V and J, which lose 0 bases and 9 bases respectively. This chain is built from TRBV11-3 and TRBJ1-1; the D segment could be TRBD1, given 6 matching bases. The specimen comprised unstimulated CD4+ T cells sorted from spleen or lymph node cells, sampled before intestinal transplant. This receptor was identified in a human donor who received an intestinal transplant. The DNA sequence is given as TGTGCCAGCAGCTTAGAACAGGGTAAAGCTTTCTTT. Its protein reads: CASSLEQGKAFF. With the portions outside the CDR3 filled from the reference TRBV11-3 and TRBJ1-1 genes, the complete variable region becomes EAGVVQSPRYKIIEKKQPVAFWCNPISGHNTLYWYLQNLGQGPELLIRYENEEAVDDSQLPKDRFSAERLKGVDSTLKIQPAELGDSAVYLCASSLEQGKAFFGQGTRLTVV.